The 15 T cell receptor beta chains below all came from one sample that was sequenced in a study of CD4+ T cells in melanoma. Only in-frame clones appear in the TCRdb table, and some are missing; sequencing was by immunoSEQ multiplex PCR. The sample carries 120,000 to 150,000 clones, around 90% recorded once. The receptors stem from a human donor with melanoma.

The chain links TRBV6-5 to TRBJ1-2; D gene unclear. Germline V gene data show CDR1 as MNHEY and CDR2 as SVGAGI. V lost 0 bases, J lost 1 base, and 9 bases lay in between. This CDR3 contains 15 residues. The CDR3: CASSYSGRLNYGYTF. CDR3 in DNA: TGTGCCAGCAGTTACTCGGGAAGGCTTAACTATGGCTACACCTTC.

The V and J genes are TRBV5-1 and TRBJ2-5, with D tentatively TRBD1 (6 bases). V lost 4 bases and J 2 bases, leaving 18 bases between the germline ends. The CDR3 has 16 amino acids. Germline CDR1 SGHRS, CDR2 YFSETQ. For the CDR3, the DNA is TGCGCCAGCAGCCTACCACAGGGAACAGCTCAAGAGACCCAGTACTTC. Translation gives CASSLPQGTAQETQYF.

As to this clone: A read error may produce the germline difference seen at one junction end. V usage is TRBV7-7 and J usage is TRBJ2-2; no clear D. Germline CDR1 SSHAT, CDR2 FNYEAQ (reference sequence). CDR3 size: 13 residues. The CDR3 DNA reads TGTGCTAGCAGCCCCGGGTCGGGCGGGGAGCTGTTTTTT. Encoded protein: CASSPGSGGELFF.

The chain uses TRBV11-3 and TRBJ2-5; TRBD2 agrees at 12 bases. Germline V CDR1 and CDR2: SGHNT, YENEEA. This CDR3 comprises 14 residues. Losses at the gene ends were 6 bases for V and 5 bases for J; bases not matched to a gene: 4. The CDR3 bases are TGTGCCAGCAGTCCAGGACTAGCGGGGGAGACCCAGTACTTC. As protein: CASSPGLAGETQYF.

The sample holds a few counts of this clone. V and J are TRBV6-1 and TRBJ1-2, with TRBD1 as a possible D gene (6 bases). The V end was cut by 7 bases, the J end by 5 bases, with 11 bases between. From germline, CDR1 is MNHNS and CDR2 SASEGT. The CDR3 extends over 12 amino acids. CDR3: CASNRRGYGYTF. DNA of the CDR3: TGTGCCAGCAACCGAAGGGGGTATGGCTACACCTTC.

V and J are TRBV6-5 and TRBJ1-3; 7 bases are a match to TRBD1. CDR1 and CDR2 from the germline V gene are MNHEY and SVGAGI. With 5 bases clipped from V and 7 bases from J, the junction kept 11 bases outside the gene matches. This CDR3 region has 15 residues. This CDR3 reads CASSLTEGAWNTIYF. Written as DNA, the CDR3 is TGTGCCAGCAGTCTTACAGAGGGGGCCTGGAACACCATATATTTT.

The gene calls are TRBV18 and TRBJ2-1, with 9 bases identical to TRBD2. Trimming cost V 2 bases and J 9 bases; bases outside gene matches: 8. CDR1 is KGHSH and CDR2 is LQKENI in the germline V gene. The CDR3 totals 15 residues. DNA for the CDR3: TGTGCCAGCTCACCATACCTAGCGGGGTCGCGTGAGCAGTTCTTC. Translation: CASSPYLAGSREQFF.

The V call is TRBV5-1, the J call TRBJ2-5; D tentatively fits TRBD1 or TRBD2 (5 bases each). With 0 bases removed from V and 0 bases from J, the gap between germline ends came to 9 bases. The CDR3 contains 15 residues. The V gene's germline CDR1 is SGHRS and CDR2 YFSETQ. CDR3 nucleotide sequence: TGCGCCAGCAGCTTGGGGGACGGGGACCAAGAGACCCAGTACTTC. Protein: CASSLGDGDQETQYF. The full variable domain, with the rest looked up from reference TRBV5-1 and TRBJ2-5, is KAGVTQTPRYLIKTRGQQVTLSCSPISGHRSVSWYQQTPGQGLQFLFEYFSETQRNKGNFPGRFSGRQFSNSRSEMNVSTLELGDSALYLCASSLGDGDQETQYFGPGTRLLVL.

J is TRBJ1-5 and V is TRBV2, with D perhaps matching TRBD1 (6 bases). The CDR3 contains 13 residues. The germline V gene encodes CDR1 SNHLY and CDR2 FYNNEI. Trimming shortened V by 8 bases and J by 4 bases, and 12 bases separated the two germline ends. The CDR3 protein is CASQRQDNQPQHF. CDR3 bases: TGTGCCAGCCAACGACAGGATAATCAGCCCCAGCATTTT.

This chain uses TRBV18 with TRBJ2-3, with 8 bases lining up with TRBD2. Losses at the gene ends were 3 bases for V and 1 base for J; bases not matched to a gene: 3. Germline V gives CDR1 KGHSH, CDR2 LQKENI. The CDR3 spans 15 residues. The CDR3 loop reads CASSPRGARTDTQYF. In nucleotides, the CDR3 is TGTGCCAGCTCACCGCGGGGGGCTCGCACAGATACGCAGTATTTT.

This chain connects TRBV30 to TRBJ2-3; D is unresolved. CDR1 GTSNPN and CDR2 SVGIG come from the germline V gene (reference sequence). Deletions cut 2 bases from V and 2 bases from J, with 11 bases between. The CDR3 spans 14 residues. CDR3 protein: CAWSTAGITDTQYF. The CDR3 DNA sequence: TGTGCCTGGAGTACGGCAGGTATCACAGATACGCAGTATTTT.

DNA of the CDR3: TGTGCCAGCAGCAACCTTGCCGCTAGCAGAGCCACTGAAGCTTTCTTT. It is translated as CASSNLAASRATEAFF. The chain employs TRBV5-5 and TRBJ1-1; D is ambiguous. The ends were cut back, 4 bases at V and 4 bases at J, with 20 bases in the middle. CDR3 length: 16 residues. Germline assignment: CDR1 SGHKS and CDR2 YYEKEE (reference sequence).

The J gene is TRBJ1-1, the V gene TRBV19; 11 bases fit TRBD1. J was trimmed by 1 base and V by 4 bases; bases with no gene match: 11. The CDR3 contains 18 residues. Per germline, CDR1 LNHDA and CDR2 SQIVND (reference sequence). CDR3 sequence: CASSTRGTGGVRNTEAFF. The CDR3 DNA reads TGTGCCAGTAGTACTCGGGGGACAGGGGGTGTGCGGAACACTGAAGCTTTCTTT.

The V and J genes are TRBV5-8 and TRBJ1-1; D gene ambiguous. Germline CDR1 and CDR2: SGHTS and YDEGEE. Trimming left V 0 bases short and J 1 base short, with 4 bases between. The CDR3 has 13 residues. CDR3 DNA: TGTGCCAGCAGCTTGGGTAGGAACACTGAAGCTTTCTTT. Amino acids: CASSLGRNTEAFF.

V gene TRBV7-9 combines with J gene TRBJ2-7; TRBD1 aligns across 7 bases. The CDR3 totals 18 residues. Germline V gene lookup returns CDR1 SEHNR and CDR2 FQNEAQ (reference sequence). The junction had 18 bases not matched to a gene; V was cut back by 4 bases and J by 3 bases. DNA for the CDR3: TGTGCCAGCAGCTCATCGAGGAGAACGACAGGGTCCCGCTACGAGCAGTACTTC. It specifies CASSSSRRTTGSRYEQYF.